This TCR beta chain was profiled in a study of cytomegalovirus exposure and HLA in healthy donors. Study-level findings and limits: Later analysis demonstrated an association between a missense DCLRE1C variant and TCR beta V- and J-gene trimming. The authors enumerated around 150 TCR beta chains as linked to cytomegalovirus. Despite most TCR sequences being rare, some public TCRs occurred in many donors. TCR beta V segments were, for the most part, productive about 87% or about 30% of the time in an earlier analysis.

The PCR employed 60 Vbeta primers together with 13 Jbeta primers. Sequenced by immunoSEQ multiplex PCR; TCRdb stores in-frame clones only, minus some. This sample's table reports roughly 40,000 clones. Notes on this clone: Its antigen remains unidentified.

Trimming at V came to 2 bases and at J to 7 bases, leaving 10 bases not matched to a gene. The CDR3 is 15 amino acids. In germline, CDR1 is LNHDA, CDR2 SQIVND (reference sequence). The origin of this receptor is a male donor in good health and CMV-seronegative. The chain links TRBV19 to TRBJ2-7, with 8 positions matching TRBD2. The material sequenced was PBMCs. The CDR3: CASSITAGGSGEQYF. CDR3 nucleotides: TGTGCCAGTAGTATAACGGCGGGAGGTTCGGGAGAGCAGTACTTC. The whole variable domain, filled in from reference TRBV19 and TRBJ2-7, reads DGGITQSPKYLFRKEGQNVTLSCEQNLNHDAMYWYRQDPGQGLRLIYYSQIVNDFQKGDIAEGYSVSREKKESFPLTVTSAQKNPTAFYLCASSITAGGSGEQYFGPGTRLTVT.